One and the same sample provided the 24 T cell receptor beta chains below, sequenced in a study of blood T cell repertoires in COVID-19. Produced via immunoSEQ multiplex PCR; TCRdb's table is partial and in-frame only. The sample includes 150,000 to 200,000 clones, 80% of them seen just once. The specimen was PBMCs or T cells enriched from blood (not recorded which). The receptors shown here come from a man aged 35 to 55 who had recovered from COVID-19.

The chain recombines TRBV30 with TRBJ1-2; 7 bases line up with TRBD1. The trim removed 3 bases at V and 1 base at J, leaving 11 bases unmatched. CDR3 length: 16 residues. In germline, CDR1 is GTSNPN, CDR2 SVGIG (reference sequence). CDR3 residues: CAWRTRGDSINYGYTF. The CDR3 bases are TGTGCCTGGAGGACCAGGGGGGACAGTATTAACTATGGCTACACCTTC.

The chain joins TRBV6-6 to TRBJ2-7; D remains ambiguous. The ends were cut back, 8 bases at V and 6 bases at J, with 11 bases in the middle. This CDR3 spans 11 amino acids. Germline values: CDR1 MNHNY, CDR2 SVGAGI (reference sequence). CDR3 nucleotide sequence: TGTGCCAGCCAGGATCGTTTCGAGCAGTACTTC. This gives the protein CASQDRFEQYF.

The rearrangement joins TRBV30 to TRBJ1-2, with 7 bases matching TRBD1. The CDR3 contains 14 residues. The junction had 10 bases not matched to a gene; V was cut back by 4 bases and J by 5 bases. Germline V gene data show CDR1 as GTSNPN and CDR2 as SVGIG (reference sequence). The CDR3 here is CAWTRRQGEYGYTF. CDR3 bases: TGTGCCTGGACGCGTCGACAGGGAGAGTATGGCTACACCTTC.

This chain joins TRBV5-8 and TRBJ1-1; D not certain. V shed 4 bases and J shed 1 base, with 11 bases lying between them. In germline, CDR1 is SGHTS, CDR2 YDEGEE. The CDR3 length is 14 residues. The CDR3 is CASSPRLANTEAFF. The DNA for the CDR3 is TGTGCCAGCAGCCCCCGACTAGCGAACACTGAAGCTTTCTTT.

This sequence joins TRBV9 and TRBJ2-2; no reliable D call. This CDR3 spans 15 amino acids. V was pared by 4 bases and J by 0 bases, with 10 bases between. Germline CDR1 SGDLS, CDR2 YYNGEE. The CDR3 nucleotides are TGTGCCAGCAGCCCCCTAGTTACGAACACCGGGGAGCTGTTTTTT. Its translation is CASSPLVTNTGELFF.

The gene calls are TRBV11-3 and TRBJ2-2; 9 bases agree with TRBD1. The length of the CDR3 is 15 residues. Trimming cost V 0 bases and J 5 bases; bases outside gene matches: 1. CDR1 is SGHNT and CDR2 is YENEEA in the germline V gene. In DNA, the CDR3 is TGTGCCAGCAGCTTAGAAGGGACAGGGACCGGGGAGCTGTTTTTT. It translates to CASSLEGTGTGELFF. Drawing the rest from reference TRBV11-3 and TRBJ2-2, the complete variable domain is EAGVVQSPRYKIIEKKQPVAFWCNPISGHNTLYWYLQNLGQGPELLIRYENEEAVDDSQLPKDRFSAERLKGVDSTLKIQPAELGDSAVYLCASSLEGTGTGELFFGEGSRLTVL.

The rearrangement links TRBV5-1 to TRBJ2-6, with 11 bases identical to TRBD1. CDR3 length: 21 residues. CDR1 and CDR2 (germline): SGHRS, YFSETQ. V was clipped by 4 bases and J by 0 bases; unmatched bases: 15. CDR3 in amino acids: CASSLPGTGGSSSSGANVLTF. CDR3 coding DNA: TGCGCCAGCAGCCTGCCCGGGACAGGGGGGTCATCAAGCTCTGGGGCCAACGTCCTGACTTTC.

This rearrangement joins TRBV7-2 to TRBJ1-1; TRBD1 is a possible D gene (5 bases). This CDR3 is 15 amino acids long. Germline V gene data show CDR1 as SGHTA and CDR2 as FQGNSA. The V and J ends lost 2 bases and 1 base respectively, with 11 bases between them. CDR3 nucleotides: TGTGCCAGCAGCTTAAAATTAGGGGAGAACACTGAAGCTTTCTTT. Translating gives CASSLKLGENTEAFF.

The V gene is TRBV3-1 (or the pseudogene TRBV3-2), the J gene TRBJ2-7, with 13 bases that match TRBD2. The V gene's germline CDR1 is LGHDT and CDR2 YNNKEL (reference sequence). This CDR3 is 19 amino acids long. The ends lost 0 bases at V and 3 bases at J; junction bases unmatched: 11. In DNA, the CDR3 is TGTGCCAGCAGCCAAGAACCCCCAGGGACTAGCGGGATCGGCTACGAGCAGTACGTC. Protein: CASSQEPPGTSGIGYEQYV.

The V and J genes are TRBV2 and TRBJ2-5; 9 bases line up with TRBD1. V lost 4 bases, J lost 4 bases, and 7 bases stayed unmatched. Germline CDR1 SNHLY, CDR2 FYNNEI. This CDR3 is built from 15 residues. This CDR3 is CASSATGGLGETQYF. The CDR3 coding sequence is TGTGCCAGCAGTGCTACAGGGGGCTTGGGAGAGACCCAGTACTTC.

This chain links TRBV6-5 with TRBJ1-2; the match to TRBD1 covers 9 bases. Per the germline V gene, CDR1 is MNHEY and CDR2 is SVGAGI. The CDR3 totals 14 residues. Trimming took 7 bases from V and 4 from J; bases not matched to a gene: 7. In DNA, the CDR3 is TGTGCCAGCACGACAGGGGGGATAGCCTATGGCTACACCTTC. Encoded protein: CASTTGGIAYGYTF.

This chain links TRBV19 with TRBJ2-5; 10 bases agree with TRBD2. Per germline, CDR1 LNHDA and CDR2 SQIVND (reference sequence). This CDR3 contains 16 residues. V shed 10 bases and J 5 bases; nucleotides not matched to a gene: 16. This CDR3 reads CATPRGGLAGVETQYF. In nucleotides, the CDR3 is TGTGCCACCCCGAGGGGCGGGCTAGCGGGGGTGGAGACCCAGTACTTC.

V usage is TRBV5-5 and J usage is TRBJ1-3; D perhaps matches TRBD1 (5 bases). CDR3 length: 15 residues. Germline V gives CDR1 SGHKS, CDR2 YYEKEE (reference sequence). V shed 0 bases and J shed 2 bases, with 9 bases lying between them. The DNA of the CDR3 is TGTGCCAGCAGCTTGGACAGGTCAACTGGAAACACCATATATTTT. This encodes CASSLDRSTGNTIYF.

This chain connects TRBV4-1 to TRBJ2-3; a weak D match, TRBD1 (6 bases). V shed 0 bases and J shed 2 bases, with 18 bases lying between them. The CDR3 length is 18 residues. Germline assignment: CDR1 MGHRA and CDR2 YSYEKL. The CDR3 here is CASSQEIFGTPLTDTQYF. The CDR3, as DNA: TGCGCCAGCAGCCAAGAGATTTTTGGGACACCGCTCACAGATACGCAGTATTTT.

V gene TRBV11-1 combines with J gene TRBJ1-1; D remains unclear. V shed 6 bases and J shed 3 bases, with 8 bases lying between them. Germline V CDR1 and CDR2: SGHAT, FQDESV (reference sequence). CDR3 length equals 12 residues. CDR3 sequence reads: CASSRYDTEAFF. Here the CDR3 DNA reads TGTGCCAGCAGTCGGTACGACACTGAAGCTTTCTTT.

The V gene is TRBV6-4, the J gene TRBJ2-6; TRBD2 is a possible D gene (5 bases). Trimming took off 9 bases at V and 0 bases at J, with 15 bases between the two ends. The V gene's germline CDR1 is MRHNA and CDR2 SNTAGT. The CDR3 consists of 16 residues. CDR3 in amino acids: CASSEVAYSGANVLTF. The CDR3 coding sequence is TGTGCCAGTAGCGAAGTGGCCTACTCTGGGGCCAACGTCCTGACTTTC.

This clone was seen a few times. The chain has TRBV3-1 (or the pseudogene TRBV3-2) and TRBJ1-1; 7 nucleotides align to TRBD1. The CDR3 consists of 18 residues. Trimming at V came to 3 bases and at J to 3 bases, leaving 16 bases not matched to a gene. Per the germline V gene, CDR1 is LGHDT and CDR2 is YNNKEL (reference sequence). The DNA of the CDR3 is TGTGCCAGCAGCCACAACGAACCGGGACAGACAATGTACACTGAAGCTTTCTTT. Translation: CASSHNEPGQTMYTEAFF.

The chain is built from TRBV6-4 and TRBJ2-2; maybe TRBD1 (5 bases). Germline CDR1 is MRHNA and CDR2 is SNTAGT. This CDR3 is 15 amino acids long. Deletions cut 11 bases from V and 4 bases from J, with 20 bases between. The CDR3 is CAGALGAIPTGELFF. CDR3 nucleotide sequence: TGTGCCGGTGCTTTAGGGGCCATACCCACCGGGGAGCTGTTTTTT.

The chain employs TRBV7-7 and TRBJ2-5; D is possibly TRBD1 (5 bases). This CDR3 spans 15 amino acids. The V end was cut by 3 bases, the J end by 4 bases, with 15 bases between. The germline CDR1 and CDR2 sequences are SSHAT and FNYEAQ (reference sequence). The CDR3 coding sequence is TGTGCCAGCAGCTTCTTGCCGAAAAGGGGAGAGACCCAGTACTTC. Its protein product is CASSFLPKRGETQYF.

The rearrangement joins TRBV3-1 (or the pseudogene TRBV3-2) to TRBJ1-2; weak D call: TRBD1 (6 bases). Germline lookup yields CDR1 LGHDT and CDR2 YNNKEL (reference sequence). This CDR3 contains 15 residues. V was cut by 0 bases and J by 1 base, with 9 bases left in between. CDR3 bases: TGTGCCAGCAGCCAAGAGGGGGCGGGTAACTATGGCTACACCTTC. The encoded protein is CASSQEGAGNYGYTF.

CDR3 bases: TGTGCCAGCAGCCTCAGTTTTGGCTACACTGAAGCTTTCTTT. Residues: CASSLSFGYTEAFF. The chain couples TRBV9 to TRBJ1-1; no definite D call. Trimming removed 4 bases at V and 3 bases at J, with 13 bases between. Germline V gene data show CDR1 as SGDLS and CDR2 as YYNGEE. This CDR3 has 14 amino acids.

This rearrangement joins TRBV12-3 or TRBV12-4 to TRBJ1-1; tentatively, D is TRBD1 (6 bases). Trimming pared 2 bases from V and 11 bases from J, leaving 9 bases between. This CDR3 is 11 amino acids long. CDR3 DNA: TGTGCCAGCAGTTTAAGACAGGATGCTTTCTTT. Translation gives CASSLRQDAFF.

The CDR3 sequence is CAWSAAGGWETQYF. CDR3 nucleotide sequence: TGTGCCTGGAGTGCGGCGGGGGGCTGGGAGACCCAGTACTTC. The V and J genes are TRBV30 and TRBJ2-5; 8 nucleotides line up with TRBD2. V gave up 1 base and J gave up 5 bases; unmatched junction bases: 6. This CDR3 is built from 14 residues. Per the germline V gene, CDR1 is GTSNPN and CDR2 is SVGIG (reference sequence).

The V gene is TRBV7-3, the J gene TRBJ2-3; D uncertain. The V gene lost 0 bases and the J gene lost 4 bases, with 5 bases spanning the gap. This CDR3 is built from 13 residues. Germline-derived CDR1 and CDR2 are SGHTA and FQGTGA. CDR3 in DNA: TGTGCCAGCAGCTTAACTGAGGCAGATACGCAGTATTTT. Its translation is CASSLTEADTQYF.